A selection of T cell receptor beta chains follows, all from one sample in a study of type 1 regulatory T cells. For these receptors, no antigen is known. Each CDR3 protein is one row after TCRdb ran MiXCR on the reads. Among some 15,000 distinct CDR3 sequences, about 13% were seen once, and the ten largest hold over 15%. The sample was cultured T cells, either the whole culture or a sorted T cell fraction (not recorded which). Every receptor here comes from a human donor in good health. The CDR3 runs from the conserved cysteine through the conserved F or W. Each record gives: clone size, V gene, J gene, D gene, CDR3 protein, CDR3 DNA. A D gene is named only where the DNA matches it firmly. Clone sizes are given selectively: once, few, many, or a class where the clone is expanded.

>many|TRBV12-5|TRBJ2-3|.
CASGAGQSTDTQYF
TGTGCTAGTGGTGCTGGACAGAGCACAGATACGCAGTATTTT
>few|TRBV30|TRBJ2-7|.
CAWSRGAGSSYEQYF
TGTGCCTGGAGTCGCGGAGCGGGTAGCTCCTACGAGCAGTACTTC
>many|TRBV6-1|TRBJ2-2|.
CASSESQSGELFF
TGTGCCAGCAGTGAATCCCAGTCCGGGGAGCTGTTTTTT
>few|TRBV7-8|TRBJ2-7|.
CASSFPGSYEQYF
TGTGCCAGCAGCTTCCCCGGTTCCTACGAGCAGTACTTC
>many|TRBV18|TRBJ1-6|.
CASSHGRDNSPLHF
TGTGCCAGCTCCCACGGGAGAGATAATTCACCCCTCCACTTT
>.|TRBV29-1|TRBJ2-2|.
CSVRRDNTGELFF
TGCAGCGTCCGGCGGGACAACACCGGGGAGCTGTTTTTT
>.|TRBV12-3/TRBV12-4|TRBJ2-6|TRBD2
CASSSSAGRSGANVLTF
TGTGCCAGCAGTTCATCAGCGGGACGCTCTGGGGCCAACGTCCTGACTTTC
>.|TRBV5-4|TRBJ2-1|TRBD2
CASRGAGGPWNEQFF
TGTGCCAGCAGGGGGGCGGGAGGGCCGTGGAATGAGCAGTTCTTC
>many|TRBV30|TRBJ2-3|TRBD1
CAWTDGGRGYTDTQYF
TGTGCCTGGACCGACGGTGGCAGGGGGTACACAGATACGCAGTATTTT
>many|TRBV14|TRBJ1-1|.
CASSQFPKGTNTEAFF
TGTGCCAGCAGCCAATTCCCCAAGGGGACGAACACTGAAGCTTTCTTT
>many|TRBV7-9|TRBJ2-5|.
CASSTNRLVNMETQYF
TGTGCCAGCAGCACAAATCGACTAGTGAACATGGAGACCCAGTACTTC
>many|TRBV5-4|TRBJ2-5|.
CASRSKGGETQYF
TGTGCCAGCAGATCCAAGGGCGGAGAGACCCAGTACTTC
>many|TRBV6-5|TRBJ1-2|.
CASSPQGNYGYTF
TGTGCCAGCAGTCCTCAGGGAAACTATGGCTACACCTTC
>many|TRBV7-2|TRBJ1-6|TRBD1
CASSLGQGDNSPLHF
TGTGCCAGCAGCTTAGGACAGGGGGATAATTCACCCCTCCACTTT
>.|TRBV6-6|TRBJ2-1|.
CASSTSWNEQFF
TGTGCCAGCAGTACCTCGTGGAATGAGCAGTTCTTC
>few|TRBV5-6|TRBJ2-7|.
CASSLRPLYEQYF
TGTGCCAGCAGCTTGCGACCCCTCTACGAGCAGTACTTC
>many|TRBV12-3/TRBV12-4|TRBJ2-1|.
CASSLERVAGEQFF
TGTGCCAGCAGTTTGGAGCGGGTGGCGGGTGAGCAGTTCTTC
>.|TRBV19|TRBJ1-1|TRBD1
CASGRQGAEASF
TGTGCCAGTGGGAGACAGGGGGCTGAAGCTTCCTTT
>few|TRBV3-1|TRBJ2-3|TRBD2
CASSQDGAGGIDTQYF
TGTGCCAGCAGCCAAGATGGGGCGGGAGGTATAGATACGCAGTATTTT
>many|TRBV3-1|TRBJ2-5|TRBD2
CASSQRPSSGETQYF
TGTGCCAGCAGCCAAAGACCATCTAGCGGAGAGACCCAGTACTTC
>many|TRBV29-1|TRBJ2-1|.
CSVAYSSSYNEQFF
TGCAGCGTGGCCTACAGTAGCTCCTACAATGAGCAGTTCTTC
>many|TRBV7-3|TRBJ2-1|.
CASSRGGGLNEQFF
TGTGCCAGCAGCCGGGGAGGGGGCCTCAATGAGCAGTTCTTC
>few|TRBV19|TRBJ2-3|TRBD2
CASSIISAGGTDTQYF
TGTGCCAGTAGTATAATCTCGGCGGGAGGCACAGATACGCAGTATTTT
>few|TRBV7-3|TRBJ2-1|TRBD1
CASSSTGVAEQFF
TGTGCCAGCAGCTCAACAGGGGTGGCTGAGCAGTTCTTC
>many|TRBV5-5|TRBJ2-7|.
CASQIMGSVYEQYF
TGTGCCAGTCAAATCATGGGTAGCGTCTACGAGCAGTACTTC
>many|TRBV15|TRBJ2-6|.
CATSRDPASGANVLTF
TGTGCCACCAGCAGAGATCCGGCCTCTGGGGCCAACGTCCTGACTTTC
>many|TRBV20-1|TRBJ1-2|.
CSARQEPNYGYTF
TGCAGTGCTAGACAGGAACCTAACTATGGCTACACCTTC
>medium-sized|TRBV30|TRBJ2-5|TRBD1
CAWRTGGKETQYF
TGTGCCTGGAGGACAGGGGGCAAAGAGACCCAGTACTTC
>.|TRBV20-1|TRBJ2-7|.
CSAYAREYEQYF
TGCAGTGCTTACGCCAGGGAATACGAGCAGTACTTC
>few|TRBV6-1|TRBJ2-1|.
CASSENPGRNEQFF
TGTGCCAGCAGTGAGAACCCCGGTCGCAATGAGCAGTTCTTC
>many|TRBV20-1|TRBJ2-1|TRBD2
CSAPGLAVVGNEQFF
TGCAGTGCTCCCGGACTAGCGGTCGTCGGGAATGAGCAGTTCTTC
>few|TRBV5-1|TRBJ2-5|TRBD2
CASSLEGREGETQYF
TGCGCCAGCAGCTTGGAGGGCAGGGAGGGAGAGACCCAGTACTTC
>many|TRBV28|TRBJ1-2|.
CASRWLVNYGYTF
TGTGCCAGCAGGTGGTTGGTTAACTATGGCTACACCTTC
>.|TRBV24-1|TRBJ2-5|.
CATSDTGDYETQYF
TGTGCCACCAGTGATACAGGCGACTATGAGACCCAGTACTTC
>few|TRBV19|TRBJ2-3|.
CASSTYTDTQYF
TGTGCCAGTAGTACCTACACAGATACGCAGTATTTT
>.|TRBV20-1|TRBJ2-7|.
CSARGPAGAGEQYF
TGCAGTGCTAGGGGCCCGGCAGGGGCTGGAGAGCAGTACTTC
>few|TRBV4-2|TRBJ2-1|TRBD2
CASSQVGGTGRGNEQFF
TGTGCCAGCAGCCAAGTGGGGGGGACCGGGAGAGGGAATGAGCAGTTCTTC
>.|TRBV30|TRBJ2-5|TRBD1
CAWSSGQGVRGAQYF
TGTGCCTGGAGTTCTGGACAGGGGGTAAGAGGGGCCCAGTACTTC
>few|TRBV7-6|TRBJ2-7|.
CASSLYVSYEQYF
TGTGCCAGCAGCTTATACGTATCCTACGAGCAGTACTTC
>many|TRBV15|TRBJ2-5|TRBD1
CATSRGEGQGQETQYF
TGTGCCACCAGCAGAGGGGAGGGACAGGGGCAAGAGACCCAGTACTTC
>many|TRBV20-1|TRBJ2-3|.
CSARGDLASPQYF
TGCAGTGCTAGAGGGGATCTAGCGAGTCCGCAGTATTTT
>.|TRBV7-2|TRBJ2-3|TRBD2
CASSYRTSGSPQYF
TGTGCCAGCAGTTATAGGACTAGCGGGAGTCCGCAGTATTTT